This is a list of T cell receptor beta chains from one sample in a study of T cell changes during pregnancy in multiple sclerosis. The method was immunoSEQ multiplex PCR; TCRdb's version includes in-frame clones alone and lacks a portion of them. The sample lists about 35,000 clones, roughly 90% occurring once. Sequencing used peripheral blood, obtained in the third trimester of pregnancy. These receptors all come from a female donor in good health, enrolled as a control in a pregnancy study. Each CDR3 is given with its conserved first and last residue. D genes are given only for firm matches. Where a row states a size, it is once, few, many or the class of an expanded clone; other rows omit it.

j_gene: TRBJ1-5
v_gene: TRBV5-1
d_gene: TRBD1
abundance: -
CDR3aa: CASSLDRGPPHQPQHF
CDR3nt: TGCGCCAGCAGCTTGGACAGGGGCCCCCCCCATCAGCCCCAGCATTTT

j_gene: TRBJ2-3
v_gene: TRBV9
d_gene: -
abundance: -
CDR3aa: CASSVGDGRLTDTQYF
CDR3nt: TGTGCCAGCAGCGTAGGTGACGGGAGACTCACAGATACGCAGTATTTT

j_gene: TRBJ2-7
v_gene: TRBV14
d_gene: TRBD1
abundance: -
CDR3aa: CASSQIRGPYEQYF
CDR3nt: TGTGCCAGCAGCCAAATTAGGGGGCCCTACGAGCAGTACTTC

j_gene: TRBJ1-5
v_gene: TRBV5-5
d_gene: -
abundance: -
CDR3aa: CASSFRQDSNQPQHF
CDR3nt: TGTGCCAGCAGCTTTCGACAAGATAGCAATCAGCCCCAGCATTTT

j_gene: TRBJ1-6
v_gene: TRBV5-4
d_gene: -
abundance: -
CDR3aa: CASSLQSQLRSYNSPLHF
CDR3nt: TGTGCCAGCAGCTTGCAATCCCAGTTGAGGTCCTATAATTCACCCCTCCACTTT

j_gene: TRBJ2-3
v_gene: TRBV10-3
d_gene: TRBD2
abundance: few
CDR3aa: CAISDSGGETDTQYF
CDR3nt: TGTGCCATCAGTGATAGCGGGGGGGAAACAGATACGCAGTATTTT

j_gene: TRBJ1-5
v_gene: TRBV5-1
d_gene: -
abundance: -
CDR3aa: CASSLGQGSLEPQHF
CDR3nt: TGCGCCAGCAGCTTGGGTCAGGGTTCCTTGGAGCCCCAGCATTTT

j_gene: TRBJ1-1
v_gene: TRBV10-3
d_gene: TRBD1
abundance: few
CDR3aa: CAIKDRLDTEAFF
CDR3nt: TGTGCCATCAAGGACAGGTTGGACACTGAAGCTTTCTTT

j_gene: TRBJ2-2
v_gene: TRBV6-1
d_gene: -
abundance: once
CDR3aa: CASSEGPTGELFF
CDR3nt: TGTGCCAGCAGTGAGGGGCCCACCGGGGAGCTGTTTTTT

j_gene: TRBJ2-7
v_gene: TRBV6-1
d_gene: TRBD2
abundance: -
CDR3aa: CASSESGLAGKYEQYF
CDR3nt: TGTGCCAGCAGCGAATCAGGACTAGCGGGAAAATACGAGCAGTACTTC

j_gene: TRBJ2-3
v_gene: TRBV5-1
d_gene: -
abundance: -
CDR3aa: CASSSYTTDTQYF
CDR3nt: TGCGCCAGCAGCTCTTACACGACAGATACGCAGTATTTT

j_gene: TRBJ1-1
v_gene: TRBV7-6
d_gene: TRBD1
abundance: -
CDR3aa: CASSLDRDSLNTEAFF
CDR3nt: TGTGCCAGCAGCTTAGATCGGGACAGCTTAAACACTGAAGCTTTCTTT

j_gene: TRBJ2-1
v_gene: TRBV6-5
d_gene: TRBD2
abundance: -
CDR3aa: CASSFGRADYNEQFF
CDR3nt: TGTGCCAGCAGTTTCGGGAGGGCCGACTACAATGAGCAGTTCTTC

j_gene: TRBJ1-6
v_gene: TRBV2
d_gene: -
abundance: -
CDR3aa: CASSIRQSSYNSPLHF
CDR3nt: TGTGCCAGCAGTATCCGACAGAGCTCCTATAATTCACCCCTCCACTTT

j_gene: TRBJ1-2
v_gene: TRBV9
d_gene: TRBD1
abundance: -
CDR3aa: CASSFSTGQDSGYTF
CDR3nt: TGTGCCAGCAGCTTTTCCACCGGACAGGATTCCGGCTACACCTTC

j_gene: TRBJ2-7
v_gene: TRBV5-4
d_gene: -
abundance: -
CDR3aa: CASSLVEGESYEQYF
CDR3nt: TGTGCCAGCAGCTTGGTGGAGGGAGAAAGCTACGAGCAGTACTTC

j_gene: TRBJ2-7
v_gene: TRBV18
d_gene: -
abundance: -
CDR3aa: CASSPLEYAYEQYF
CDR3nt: TGTGCCAGCTCCCCCCTTGAGTACGCCTACGAGCAGTACTTC

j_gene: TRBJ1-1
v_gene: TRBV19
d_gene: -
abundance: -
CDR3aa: CASSIVQGTEAFF
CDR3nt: TGTGCCAGTAGTATCGTACAGGGCACTGAAGCTTTCTTT